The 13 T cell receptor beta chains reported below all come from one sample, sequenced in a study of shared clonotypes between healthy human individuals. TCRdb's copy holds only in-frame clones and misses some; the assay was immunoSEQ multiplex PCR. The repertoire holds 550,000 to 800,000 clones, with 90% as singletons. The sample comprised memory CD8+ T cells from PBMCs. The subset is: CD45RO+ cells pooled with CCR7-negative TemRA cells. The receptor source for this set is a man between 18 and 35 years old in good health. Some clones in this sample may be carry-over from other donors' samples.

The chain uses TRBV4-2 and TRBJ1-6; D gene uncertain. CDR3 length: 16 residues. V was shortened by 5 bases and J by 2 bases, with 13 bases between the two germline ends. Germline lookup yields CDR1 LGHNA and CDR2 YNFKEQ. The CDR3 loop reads CASSKSQSAYNSPLHF. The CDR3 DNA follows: TGTGCCAGCAGCAAAAGTCAATCAGCCTATAATTCACCCCTCCACTTT.

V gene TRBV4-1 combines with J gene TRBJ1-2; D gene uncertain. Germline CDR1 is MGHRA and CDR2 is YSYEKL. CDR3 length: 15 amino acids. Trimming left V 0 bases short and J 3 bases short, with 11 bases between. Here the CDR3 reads CASSQDKERDYGYTF. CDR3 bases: TGCGCCAGCAGCCAAGATAAGGAAAGGGACTATGGCTACACCTTC.

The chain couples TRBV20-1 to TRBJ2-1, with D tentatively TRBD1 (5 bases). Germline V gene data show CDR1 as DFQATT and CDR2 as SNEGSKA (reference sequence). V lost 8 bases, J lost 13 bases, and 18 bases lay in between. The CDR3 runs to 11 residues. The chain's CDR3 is CSTRARGDQFF. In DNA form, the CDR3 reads TGCAGTACCAGGGCCCGAGGTGACCAGTTCTTC.

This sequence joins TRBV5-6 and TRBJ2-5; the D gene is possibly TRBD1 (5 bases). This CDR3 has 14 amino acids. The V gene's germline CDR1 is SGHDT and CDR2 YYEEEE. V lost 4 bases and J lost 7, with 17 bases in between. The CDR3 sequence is CASSAAQGRATQYF. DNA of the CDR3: TGTGCCAGCAGCGCGGCTCAGGGTCGGGCGACCCAGTACTTC.

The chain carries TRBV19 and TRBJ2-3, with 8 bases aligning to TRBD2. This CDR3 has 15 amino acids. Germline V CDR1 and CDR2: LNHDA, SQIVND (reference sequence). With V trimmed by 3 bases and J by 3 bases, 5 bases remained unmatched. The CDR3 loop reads CASSIRGGVTDTQYF. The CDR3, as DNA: TGTGCCAGTAGTATTCGGGGGGGAGTGACAGATACGCAGTATTTT.

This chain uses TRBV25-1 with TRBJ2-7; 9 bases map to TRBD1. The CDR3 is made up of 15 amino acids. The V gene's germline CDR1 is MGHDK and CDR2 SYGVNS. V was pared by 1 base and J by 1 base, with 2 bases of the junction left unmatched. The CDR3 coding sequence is TGTGCCAGCAGTGAATCAGGGACAGGGTCCTACGAGCAGTACTTC. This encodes CASSESGTGSYEQYF.

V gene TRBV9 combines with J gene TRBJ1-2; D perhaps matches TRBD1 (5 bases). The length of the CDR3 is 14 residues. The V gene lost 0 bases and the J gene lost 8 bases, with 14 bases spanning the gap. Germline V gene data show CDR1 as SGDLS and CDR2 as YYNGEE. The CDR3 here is CASSVGGGLRGYTF. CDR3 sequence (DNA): TGTGCCAGCAGCGTAGGGGGCGGTCTCCGCGGCTACACCTTC.

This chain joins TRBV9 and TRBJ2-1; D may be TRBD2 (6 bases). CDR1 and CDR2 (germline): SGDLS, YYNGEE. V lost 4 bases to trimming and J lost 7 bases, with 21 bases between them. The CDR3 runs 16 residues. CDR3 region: CASSRPPGEGQNEQFF. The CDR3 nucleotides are TGTGCCAGCAGCCGACCCCCGGGAGAGGGTCAGAATGAGCAGTTCTTC.

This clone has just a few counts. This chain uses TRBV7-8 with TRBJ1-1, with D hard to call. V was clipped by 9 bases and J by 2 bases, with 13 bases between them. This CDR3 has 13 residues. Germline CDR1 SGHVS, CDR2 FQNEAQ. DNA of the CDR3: TGTGCCAGTGGACGGGGTTACAACACTGAAGCTTTCTTT. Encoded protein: CASGRGYNTEAFF.

CDR3 bases: TGTGCCAGCAGCGCTAGCCGCCGAAAGAGCTCCTACGAGCAGTACTTC. Residues: CASSASRRKSSYEQYF. The chain has TRBV6-7 and TRBJ2-7, with D possibly matching TRBD2 (5 bases). TRBV6-7 is given ORF status, its function remaining uncertain. The CDR3 loop spans 16 amino acids. V lost 6 bases and J 0 bases, leaving 18 bases between the germline ends.

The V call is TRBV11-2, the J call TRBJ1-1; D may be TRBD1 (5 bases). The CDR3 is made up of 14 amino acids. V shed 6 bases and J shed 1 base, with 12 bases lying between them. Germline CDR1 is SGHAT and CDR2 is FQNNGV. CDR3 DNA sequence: TGTGCCAGCAGTCCAACTACAGGGAACACTGAAGCTTTCTTT. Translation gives CASSPTTGNTEAFF.

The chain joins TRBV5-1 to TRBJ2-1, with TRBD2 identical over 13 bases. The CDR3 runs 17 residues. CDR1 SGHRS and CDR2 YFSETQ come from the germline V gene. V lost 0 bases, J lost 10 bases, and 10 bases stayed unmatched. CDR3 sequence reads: CASSLGPTSGRAQEQFF. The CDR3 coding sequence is TGCGCCAGCAGCTTGGGCCCCACTAGCGGGAGGGCCCAGGAGCAGTTCTTC.

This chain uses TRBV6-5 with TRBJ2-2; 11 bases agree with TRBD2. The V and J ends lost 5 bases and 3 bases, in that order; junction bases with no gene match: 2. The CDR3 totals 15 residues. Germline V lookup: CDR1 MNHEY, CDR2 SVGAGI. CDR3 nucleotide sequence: TGTGCCAGCAGTATACTAGCGGGAGACACCGGGGAGCTGTTTTTT. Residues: CASSILAGDTGELFF.